The 28 T cell receptor beta chains in this list originate from one sample, sequenced in a study of cytomegalovirus exposure and HLA in healthy donors. The protocol was immunoSEQ multiplex PCR, while the TCRdb copy is restricted to in-frame clones and leaves out a portion. The profile shows over 55,000 clones, about nine tenths of them singletons. The specimen was PBMCs. The receptors derive from a man between 18 and 35 years old in good health and CMV-seronegative.

This chain uses TRBV5-1 with TRBJ2-1, with 8 bases that match TRBD2. V was pared by 0 bases and J by 0 bases, with 8 bases of the junction left unmatched. Germline V gene sequence: CDR1 SGHRS, CDR2 YFSETQ. This CDR3 is built from 18 residues. The CDR3 sequence: CASSLAGRAGSSYNEQFF. CDR3 bases: TGCGCCAGCAGCTTGGCCGGGAGGGCGGGAAGCTCCTACAATGAGCAGTTCTTC.

The sample holds one count of this clone. This chain connects TRBV7-9 to TRBJ1-1, with TRBD1 matching over 9 bases. The germline V gene encodes CDR1 SEHNR and CDR2 FQNEAQ (reference sequence). This CDR3 region has 19 residues. Unmatched junction bases numbered 20, after V lost 2 bases and J lost 7 bases. CDR3 sequence: CASSLWIGGLRQGGNEAFF. The CDR3 coding sequence is TGTGCCAGCAGCTTATGGATTGGGGGGCTGCGACAGGGGGGAAATGAAGCTTTCTTT.

About this clone: This CDR3 is also generated by other DNA sequences in the sample. The rearrangement uses TRBV2 and TRBJ2-2; maybe TRBD2 (5 bases). The germline V gene encodes CDR1 SNHLY and CDR2 FYNNEI. The CDR3 is 15 amino acids. V lost 7 bases and J 1 base, leaving 13 bases between the germline ends. The CDR3 DNA is TGTGCCAGCATTCGGGCTAGCCAGAACACCGGGGAGCTGTTTTTT. It yields the protein CASIRASQNTGELFF.

V usage is TRBV6-1 and J usage is TRBJ1-2; TRBD1 matches at 10 bases. Germline V gives CDR1 MNHNS, CDR2 SASEGT. After removal of 6 bases from V and 6 bases from J, the junction contained 7 bases not matched to a gene. This CDR3 has 14 amino acids. This chain's CDR3 is CASRPTGGAHGYTF. DNA for the CDR3: TGTGCCAGCAGGCCGACAGGGGGCGCCCATGGCTACACCTTC.

This chain uses TRBV28 with TRBJ2-7; tentative D call: TRBD2 (7 bases). The CDR3 is 14 residues long. Germline lookup yields CDR1 MDHEN and CDR2 SYDVKM. The V gene lost 5 bases and the J gene lost 4 bases, with 15 bases spanning the gap. Here the CDR3 reads CASSLGGGSYEQYF. Here the CDR3 DNA reads TGTGCCAGCAGTCTAGGGGGAGGGTCGTACGAGCAGTACTTC.

The CDR3 sequence: CASRRDRYSSYEQYF. Written as DNA, the CDR3 is TGTGCCAGCAGACGCGACAGATACTCTTCCTACGAGCAGTACTTC. This chain connects TRBV27 to TRBJ2-7, with D perhaps matching TRBD1 (5 bases). The CDR3 spans 15 residues. Trimming took 6 bases from V and 1 from J, leaving 16 bases between them. Germline CDR1 and CDR2: MNHEY and SMNVEV (reference sequence).

V and J are TRBV27 and TRBJ2-4; 7 bases are a match to TRBD2. V gave up 4 bases and J gave up 2 bases; unmatched junction bases: 17. The germline gives CDR1 MNHEY, CDR2 SMNVEV (reference sequence). The CDR3 loop spans 19 amino acids. The CDR3, as DNA: TGTGCCAGCAGTTCCTACGTACTAGGGAGGGCCCTTTCCAAAAACATTCAGTACTTC. This encodes CASSSYVLGRALSKNIQYF.

This rearrangement joins TRBV6-5 to TRBJ1-1; no reliable D call. CDR3 length: 16 residues. The V and J ends lost 1 base and 6 bases respectively, with 18 bases between them. Germline V gene data show CDR1 as MNHEY and CDR2 as SVGAGI. The CDR3 reads CASSYYRGRDAAEAFF. The CDR3 nucleotides read TGTGCCAGCAGTTACTATAGAGGGAGGGATGCCGCTGAAGCTTTCTTT.

The rearrangement links TRBV5-5 to TRBJ1-1, with D uncertain. The germline V gene has CDR1 SGHKS and CDR2 YYEKEE (reference sequence). The length of the CDR3 is 14 residues. Trimming removed 3 bases at V and 0 bases at J, with 9 bases between. CDR3 sequence: CASSYGLLNTEAFF. The CDR3 nucleotides read TGTGCCAGCAGCTACGGACTGCTGAACACTGAAGCTTTCTTT.

V and J are TRBV30 and TRBJ2-2; no firm D call. The CDR3 runs 14 residues. Deletions cut 0 bases from V and 1 base from J, with 6 bases between. Germline CDR1 is GTSNPN and CDR2 is SVGIG (reference sequence). CDR3 DNA sequence: TGTGCCTGGAGTGTACCGAGGAACACCGGGGAGCTGTTTTTT. The encoded protein is CAWSVPRNTGELFF.

The V call is TRBV9, the J call TRBJ2-5, with 11 bases matching TRBD2. Germline V lookup: CDR1 SGDLS, CDR2 YYNGEE. Losses at the gene ends were 3 bases for V and 2 bases for J; bases not matched to a gene: 9. The CDR3 covers 17 residues. The CDR3 loop reads CASSGWASGRRQETQYF. CDR3 DNA sequence: TGTGCCAGCAGCGGTTGGGCTAGCGGGAGGAGGCAAGAGACCCAGTACTTC. The variable domain in full, completed from reference TRBV9 and TRBJ2-5, reads DSGVTQTPKHLITATGQRVTLRCSPRSGDLSVYWYQQSLDQGLQFLIQYYNGEERAKGNILERFSAQQFPDLHSELNLSSLELGDSALYFCASSGWASGRRQETQYFGPGTRLLVL.

The V gene is TRBV4-1, the J gene TRBJ2-7, with 13 bases aligning to TRBD2. The trim removed 5 bases at V and 4 bases at J, leaving 11 bases unmatched. This CDR3 is 17 amino acids long. CDR1 is MGHRA, CDR2 YSYEKL, per germline. For the CDR3, the DNA is TGCGCCAGCAGCTACGGGACTAGCGGGAACGGGGAGTACGAGCAGTACTTC. It encodes CASSYGTSGNGEYEQYF.

The V call is TRBV7-2, the J call TRBJ2-3; tentative D call: TRBD1 (5 bases). CDR1 and CDR2 (germline): SGHTA, FQGNSA. The germline V and J ends were trimmed by 4 bases and 2 bases, with 7 bases remaining between them. This CDR3 comprises 13 residues. The CDR3: CASSSGYTDTQYF. The CDR3 region has the DNA TGTGCCAGCAGCTCAGGGTACACAGATACGCAGTATTTT.

The chain links TRBV11-2 to TRBJ2-1; 7 nucleotides agree with TRBD2. The CDR3 runs 16 residues. After removal of 3 bases from V and 0 bases from J, the junction contained 5 bases not matched to a gene. In germline, CDR1 is SGHAT, CDR2 FQNNGV. For the CDR3, the DNA is TGTGCCAGCAGCTTTTATAGCGGGCGCTCCTACAATGAGCAGTTCTTC. Protein: CASSFYSGRSYNEQFF.

This sequence joins TRBV19 and TRBJ2-7; 10 bases agree with TRBD1. The germline gives CDR1 LNHDA, CDR2 SQIVND (reference sequence). V lost 6 bases to trimming and J lost 1 base; unmatched junction nucleotides: 3. The CDR3 contains 14 residues. CDR3: CASSRDRGSYEQYF. CDR3 nucleotides: TGTGCCAGTAGCAGGGACAGGGGATCCTACGAGCAGTACTTC.

The CDR3 DNA sequence: TGTGCCAGCAGTTCGGGGGGACAAGAGACCCAGTACTTC. Protein: CASSSGGQETQYF. The chain has TRBV28 and TRBJ2-5, with TRBD2 identical over 7 bases. Germline trimming cut 4 bases from V and 2 bases from J; bases unmatched to any gene: 1. CDR1 and CDR2 from the germline V gene are MDHEN and SYDVKM. The CDR3 is made up of 13 amino acids.

The chain carries TRBV27 and TRBJ1-5; TRBD1 matches at 7 bases. Per the germline V gene, CDR1 is MNHEY and CDR2 is SMNVEV (reference sequence). J gave up 5 bases and V 5 bases, and 9 bases lay outside the gene matches. This CDR3 is built from 15 residues. DNA for the CDR3: TGTGCCAGCAGTCAAGGGACAGATAAATATCAGCCCCAGCATTTT. Residues: CASSQGTDKYQPQHF.

The chain couples TRBV11-2 to TRBJ2-3, with 8 bases lining up with TRBD1. Trimming at V came to 5 bases and at J to 2 bases, leaving 18 bases not matched to a gene. Germline V gives CDR1 SGHAT, CDR2 FQNNGV. The CDR3 totals 19 residues. CDR3 in DNA: TGTGCCAGCAGCCAGTACGACAGGGGTACATTCGCCGTCACAGATACGCAGTATTTT. Its protein is CASSQYDRGTFAVTDTQYF.

This clone was counted between two and nine times. This chain links TRBV27 with TRBJ1-2, with D maybe TRBD1 (6 bases). This CDR3 spans 15 amino acids. The V gene lost 5 bases and the J gene lost 2 bases, with 15 bases spanning the gap. Germline values: CDR1 MNHEY, CDR2 SMNVEV (reference sequence). CDR3 region: CASSPRRTGNYGYTF. The CDR3 nucleotides read TGTGCCAGCAGTCCACGCCGTACAGGGAACTATGGCTACACCTTC.

This chain connects TRBV7-9 to TRBJ2-5; 7 nucleotides match TRBD1. The CDR3 runs to 14 residues. In germline, CDR1 is SEHNR, CDR2 FQNEAQ (reference sequence). J lost 4 bases, V lost 6 bases, and 8 bases had no gene match. CDR3 sequence: CASRSAGGLETQYF. CDR3 coding DNA: TGTGCCAGCAGGTCGGCAGGGGGATTAGAGACCCAGTACTTC. The complete variable domain, with remaining parts taken from reference TRBV7-9 and TRBJ2-5, reads DTGVSQNPRHKITKRGQNVTFRCDPISEHNRLYWYRQTLGQGPEFLTYFQNEAQLEKSRLLSDRFSAERPKGSFSTLEIQRTEQGDSAMYLCASRSAGGLETQYFGPGTRLLVL.

The rearrangement links TRBV5-1 to TRBJ2-5, with 11 bases identical to TRBD2. The CDR3 runs 16 residues. J was trimmed by 3 bases and V by 0 bases; bases with no gene match: 4. Germline V gene lookup returns CDR1 SGHRS and CDR2 YFSETQ. The CDR3, as DNA: TGCGCCAGCAGCTTGGTTGGGACTAGCGGTAAAGAGACCCAGTACTTC. Its translation: CASSLVGTSGKETQYF. Drawing the rest from reference TRBV5-1 and TRBJ2-5, the complete variable domain is KAGVTQTPRYLIKTRGQQVTLSCSPISGHRSVSWYQQTPGQGLQFLFEYFSETQRNKGNFPGRFSGRQFSNSRSEMNVSTLELGDSALYLCASSLVGTSGKETQYFGPGTRLLVL.

The V call is TRBV6-1, the J call TRBJ1-2, with 7 bases fitting TRBD1. J gave up 7 bases and V 2 bases, and 4 bases lay outside the gene matches. This CDR3 spans 13 amino acids. Germline assignment: CDR1 MNHNS and CDR2 SASEGT. CDR3 DNA: TGTGCCAGCAGTGAACAGGGGGTAGGTGGCTACACCTTC. This encodes CASSEQGVGGYTF.

The chain joins TRBV5-4 to TRBJ1-1; 8 nucleotides line up with TRBD1. The CDR3 is 14 amino acids. V was clipped by 3 bases and J by 5 bases; unmatched bases: 6. The germline V gene encodes CDR1 SGHNT and CDR2 YYREEE (reference sequence). CDR3 region: CASSSRGRMTEAFF. CDR3 in DNA: TGTGCCAGCAGCTCCAGGGGGCGCATGACTGAAGCTTTCTTT.

The chain recombines TRBV5-6 with TRBJ2-3; 9 nucleotides line up with TRBD2. The ends lost 2 bases at V and 2 bases at J; junction bases unmatched: 6. This CDR3 spans 16 amino acids. CDR1 is SGHDT, CDR2 YYEEEE, per germline. The CDR3 coding sequence is TGTGCCAGCAGCTTAGCGGGAGGACGATCCACAGATACGCAGTATTTT. Amino acid sequence: CASSLAGGRSTDTQYF.

This chain links TRBV6-6 with TRBJ1-3; possible D gene TRBD1, 6 bases. V was shortened by 5 bases and J by 2 bases, with 13 bases between the two germline ends. Germline V lookup: CDR1 MNHNY, CDR2 SVGAGI (reference sequence). CDR3 length: 15 residues. CDR3 sequence (DNA): TGTGCCAGCAGTCTTTGGGGGGGCGCTGGAAACACCATATATTTT. Encoded protein: CASSLWGGAGNTIYF.

V usage is TRBV29-1 and J usage is TRBJ2-7, with 7 bases fitting TRBD1. Germline CDR1 is SQVTM and CDR2 is ANQGSEA. The CDR3 has 13 amino acids. Trimming removed 1 base from V and 6 bases from J; junction bases left unmatched: 6. Here the CDR3 DNA reads TGCAGCGTTGAAGGACAGGGCGGAATCGAGCAGTACTTC. Protein product: CSVEGQGGIEQYF.

V gene TRBV4-1 combines with J gene TRBJ2-5; 9 bases align to TRBD1. The junction had 6 bases not matched to a gene; V was cut back by 2 bases and J by 5 bases. Germline CDR1 MGHRA, CDR2 YSYEKL. The CDR3 covers 15 residues. In DNA form, the CDR3 reads TGCGCCAGCAGCCAATCCGACAGGGGGAAGGAGACCCAGTACTTC. Its translation is CASSQSDRGKETQYF.

This rearrangement joins TRBV30 to TRBJ1-5; D remains unclear. Germline-derived CDR1 and CDR2 are GTSNPN and SVGIG (reference sequence). V dropped 0 bases and J dropped 5 bases, with 11 bases sitting between them. The CDR3 has 14 residues. The CDR3, as DNA: TGTGCCTGGAGTGTCACCGACTACTATCAGCCCCAGCATTTT. Residues: CAWSVTDYYQPQHF. The full variable domain, with the rest looked up from reference TRBV30 and TRBJ1-5, is SQTIHQWPATLVQPVGSPLSLECTVEGTSNPNLYWYRQAAGRGLQLLFYSVGIGQISSEVPQNLSASRPQDRQFILSSKKLLLSDSGFYLCAWSVTDYYQPQHFGDGTRLSIL.